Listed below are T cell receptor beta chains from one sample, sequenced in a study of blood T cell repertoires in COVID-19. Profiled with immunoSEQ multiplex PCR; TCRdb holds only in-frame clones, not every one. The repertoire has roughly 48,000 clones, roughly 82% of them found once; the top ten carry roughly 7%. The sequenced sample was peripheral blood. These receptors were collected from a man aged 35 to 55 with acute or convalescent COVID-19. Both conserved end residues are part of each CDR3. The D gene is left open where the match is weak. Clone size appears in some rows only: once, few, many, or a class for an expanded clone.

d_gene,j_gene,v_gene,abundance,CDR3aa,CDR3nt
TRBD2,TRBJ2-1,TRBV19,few,CASTPGLGYYNEQFF,TGTGCCAGTACCCCGGGACTAGGTTATTACAATGAGCAGTTCTTC
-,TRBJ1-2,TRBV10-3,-,CAISDRAPHPYGYTF,TGTGCCATCAGTGACAGGGCCCCACACCCATATGGCTACACCTTC
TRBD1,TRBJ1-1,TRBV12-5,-,CASGLVGGTEAFF,TGTGCTAGTGGTTTGGTAGGGGGCACCGAAGCTTTCTTT
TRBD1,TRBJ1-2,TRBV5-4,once,CASSVGQDYGYTF,TGTGCCAGCAGCGTCGGACAGGACTATGGCTACACCTTC
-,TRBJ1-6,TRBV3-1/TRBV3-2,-,CASSQIPDSPLHF,TGTGCCAGCAGCCAAATTCCGGATTCACCCCTCCACTTT
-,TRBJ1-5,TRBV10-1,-,CASSEGGARRPQHF,TGCGCCAGCAGTGAGGGGGGGGCCAGACGGCCCCAGCATTTT
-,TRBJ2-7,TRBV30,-,CAWTGAQGGINEQYF,TGTGCCTGGACGGGTGCGCAGGGGGGTATAAACGAGCAGTACTTC
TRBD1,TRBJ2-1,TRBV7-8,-,CASSLSGQSYNEQFF,TGTGCCAGCAGCTTATCGGGACAGTCCTACAATGAGCAGTTCTTC
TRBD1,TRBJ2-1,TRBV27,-,CASSLRTGGRNEQFF,TGTGCCAGCAGTTTAAGGACAGGGGGGCGAAATGAGCAGTTCTTC
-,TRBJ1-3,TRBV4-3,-,CASSQGGRGNTIYF,TGCGCCAGCAGCCAAGGCGGCCGCGGAAACACCATATATTTT
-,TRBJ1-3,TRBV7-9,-,CASSPGAGGNTIYF,TGTGCCAGCAGCCCTGGGGCAGGGGGAAACACCATATATTTT
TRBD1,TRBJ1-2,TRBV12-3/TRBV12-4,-,CASSLVQGSGYTF,TGTGCCAGCAGTTTAGTACAGGGGAGCGGCTACACCTTC
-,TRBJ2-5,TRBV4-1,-,CASSQDLRGRQETQYF,TGCGCCAGCAGCCAAGATCTTAGGGGCAGACAAGAGACCCAGTACTTC
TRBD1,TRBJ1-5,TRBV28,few,CASSLPGQGFNPFPQPQHF,TGTGCCAGCAGTTTGCCGGGACAGGGTTTCAATCCCTTTCCACAGCCCCAGCATTTT
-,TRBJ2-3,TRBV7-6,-,CASSLVGVGQTTDTQYF,TGTGCCAGCAGCTTAGTCGGTGTGGGGCAGACCACAGATACGCAGTATTTT
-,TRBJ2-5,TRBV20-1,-,CSARGQETQYF,TGCAGTGCTAGAGGTCAGGAGACCCAGTACTTC
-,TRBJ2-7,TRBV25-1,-,CATAYRSSAEQYF,TGTGCCACCGCGTACCGATCATCTGCGGAGCAGTACTTC
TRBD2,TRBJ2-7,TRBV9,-,CASSPGTRGYEQYF,TGTGCCAGCAGCCCCGGGACTAGGGGATACGAGCAGTACTTC
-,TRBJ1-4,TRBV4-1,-,CASSQSGAANEKLFF,TGCGCCAGCAGCCAGTCAGGGGCGGCTAATGAAAAACTGTTTTTT
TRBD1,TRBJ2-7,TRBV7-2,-,CASSLAGTGGTYEQYF,TGTGCCAGCAGCTTAGCCGGGACAGGTGGAACCTACGAGCAGTACTTC
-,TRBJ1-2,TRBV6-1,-,CASSAAFGGPYGYTF,TGTGCCAGCAGTGCAGCTTTCGGGGGTCCCTATGGCTACACCTTC
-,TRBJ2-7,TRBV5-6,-,CASSWRTEQYF,TGTGCCAGCAGTTGGCGGACAGAGCAGTACTTC
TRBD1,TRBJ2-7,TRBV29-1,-,CSVEKDRDPYEQYF,TGCAGCGTTGAAAAAGACAGGGATCCCTACGAGCAGTACTTC
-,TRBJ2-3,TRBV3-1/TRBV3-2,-,CASSLGDTAGDTQYF,TGTGCCAGCAGCCTTGGCGATACGGCAGGAGATACGCAGTATTTT
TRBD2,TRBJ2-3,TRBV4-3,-,CASSQRARTSGGANGDTQYF,TGCGCCAGCAGCCAACGCGCCCGTACTAGCGGGGGGGCAAATGGAGATACGCAGTATTTT
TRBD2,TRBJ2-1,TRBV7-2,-,CASSPRTSGGTYNEQFF,TGTGCCAGCAGCCCCAGGACTAGCGGGGGTACCTACAATGAGCAGTTCTTC
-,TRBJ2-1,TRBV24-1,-,CATQSRGSYNEQFF,TGTGCCACCCAGTCTAGGGGCTCCTACAATGAGCAGTTCTTC
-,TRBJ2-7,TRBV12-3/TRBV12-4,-,CASSSNVVAQYF,TGTGCCAGCAGTTCCAATGTGGTGGCGCAGTACTTC
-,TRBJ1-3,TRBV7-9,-,CASSFAGAGNTIYF,TGTGCCAGCAGCTTCGCAGGGGCTGGAAACACCATATATTTT
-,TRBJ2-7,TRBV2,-,CASSLTVLSF,TGTGCCAGCAGCCTGACAGTATTATCCTTC
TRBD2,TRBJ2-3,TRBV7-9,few,CASSSRISGGGTDTQYF,TGTGCCAGCAGCAGTAGAATTAGCGGGGGAGGCACAGATACGCAGTATTTT
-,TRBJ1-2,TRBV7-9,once,CASSLAAVDYGYTF,TGTGCCAGCAGCTTGGCGGCTGTCGACTATGGCTACACCTTC
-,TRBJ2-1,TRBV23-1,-,CASSQCCSFNEQFF,TGCGCCAGCAGTCAATGTTGCAGTTTTAATGAGCAGTTCTTC
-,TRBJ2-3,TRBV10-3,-,CAISLTGDTQYF,TGTGCCATCAGCTTAACAGGGGATACGCAGTATTTT
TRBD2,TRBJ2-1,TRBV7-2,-,CASSFTSGGAYNEQFF,TGTGCCAGCAGCTTTACTAGCGGGGGGGCCTACAATGAGCAGTTCTTC
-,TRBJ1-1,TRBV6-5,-,CASSYRPGHEAFF,TGTGCCAGCAGTTACCGGCCAGGGCATGAAGCTTTCTTT
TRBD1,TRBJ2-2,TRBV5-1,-,CASSAGTGANTGELFF,TGCGCCAGCAGCGCAGGGACAGGCGCGAACACCGGGGAGCTGTTTTTT
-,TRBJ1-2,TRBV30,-,CAWSVRSGLGYTF,TGTGCCTGGAGTGTACGATCGGGACTTGGCTACACCTTC